The clone carrying this T cell receptor beta chain was seen more than once but under ten times. A single record per CDR3 protein comes from TCRdb applying MiXCR to the 5' RACE reads. The repertoire includes 460,000 or so distinct CDR3 sequences, over 12% of them detected once, and around 0.48% sits in the top ten. This record belongs to a study of identical twins. V was pared by 6 bases and J by 3 bases, with 15 bases between. The CDR3 loop spans 14 amino acids. The V gene's germline CDR1 is LGHDT and CDR2 YNNKEL (reference sequence). These data were also reused for a study on yellow fever vaccine responses in identical twins.

Specimen: CD4+ T cells sorted from blood. This clonotype was sampled from a woman in her late teens or twenties in good health. The chain carries TRBV3-1 and TRBJ2-7, with D unclear. The CDR3 nucleotides are TGTGCCAGCAGACCGGGCGGAAACAACTACGAGCAGTACTTC. Its protein is CASRPGGNNYEQYF.